These 14 T cell receptor beta chains were sequenced from one sample in a study of cytomegalovirus exposure and HLA in healthy donors (dated by TCRdb to the late 2010s). Library generation was performed with the immunoSEQ multiplex PCR assay. Sourced from immuneACCESS, this table was stored by TCRdb with only in-frame sequences that have V and J called. A share of the clones is absent; for the studies checked, an unresolved V gene accounts for under half, and the remainder has no known explanation. The sample data list some 110,000 clones, and about 91% of these were observed just once. The ten largest clonotypes hold more than 1.5% of the sample. Material: PBMCs. The receptors stem from a man between 18 and 29 years old in good health and CMV-seronegative.

With regard to this clone: Other DNA sequences of this sample code for an identical CDR3. The chain joins TRBV29-1 to TRBJ2-2; TRBD2 aligns across 7 bases. Trimming at V came to 7 bases and at J to 6 bases, leaving 11 bases not matched to a gene. Germline CDR1 and CDR2: SQVTM and ANQGSEA. This CDR3 spans 14 amino acids. The CDR3 region has the DNA TGCAGCGCCGGGGAGGGTGTTAGTTCCGGGGAGCTGTTTTTT. It codes for CSAGEGVSSGELFF.

This clone was detected only a few times. This CDR3 is CASSPLRISNQPQHF. In DNA, the CDR3 is TGTGCCAGCAGCCCATTGAGGATCTCAAATCAGCCCCAGCATTTT. V usage is TRBV7-8 and J usage is TRBJ1-5; D remains unclear. The CDR3 has 15 residues. Germline V lookup: CDR1 SGHVS, CDR2 FQNEAQ. Trimming cost V 5 bases and J 4 bases, with 15 bases left between them. Complete variable domain (other parts from reference TRBV7-8 and TRBJ1-5): GAGVSQSPRYKVAKRGQDVALRCDPISGHVSLFWYQQALGQGPEFLTYFQNEAQLDKSGLPSDRFFAERPEGSVSTLKIQRTQQEDSAVYLCASSPLRISNQPQHFGDGTRLSIL.

The chain uses TRBV4-3 and TRBJ1-6, with TRBD1 as a possible D gene (5 bases). This CDR3 region has 14 residues. V was clipped by 4 bases and J by 5 bases, with 9 bases between them. In germline, CDR1 is LGHNA, CDR2 YSLEER. Here the CDR3 DNA reads TGCGCCAGCAGCCCTAGGGGCGATAATTCACCCCTCCACTTT. Amino acid sequence: CASSPRGDNSPLHF.

The chain uses TRBV6-5 and TRBJ1-1; no firm D call. Germline CDR1 is MNHEY and CDR2 is SVGAGI. Between the trimmed V and J ends, which lost 4 bases and 0 bases, there was a span of 15 bases. CDR3 size: 16 residues. CDR3 nucleotides: TGTGCCAGCAGTTGGTCCGGCGGAGTGTTGAACACTGAAGCTTTCTTT. Translated: CASSWSGGVLNTEAFF.

The chain uses TRBV7-7 and TRBJ2-5; TRBD1 is a possible D gene (6 bases). Trimming removed 4 bases from V and 4 bases from J, with 16 bases in between. The CDR3 covers 15 residues. CDR1 SSHAT and CDR2 FNYEAQ come from the germline V gene (reference sequence). CDR3 protein: CASSSNSGEGETQYF. CDR3 in DNA: TGTGCCAGCAGCTCAAACTCAGGGGAAGGAGAGACCCAGTACTTC.

This clone was observed a single time. The CDR3 DNA is TGTGCCACCAGCAGAGAGCGGCAGGGGGCTCAGCCCCAGCATTTT. Translated, it gives CATSRERQGAQPQHF. The genes are TRBV15 and TRBJ1-5; 8 positions agree with TRBD1. Germline CDR1 and CDR2: LNHNV and YYDKDF (reference sequence). This CDR3 region has 15 residues. The junction had 4 bases not matched to a gene; V was cut back by 0 bases and J by 6 bases.

This clone was seen once. This chain links TRBV6-5 with TRBJ2-1; TRBD2 agrees at 7 bases. The CDR3 extends over 13 amino acids. The V and J ends lost 2 bases and 12 bases, in that order; junction bases with no gene match: 7. Germline lookup yields CDR1 MNHEY and CDR2 SVGAGI. CDR3 DNA: TGTGCCAGCAGTTACAGGCGCGGGAGTGGGCAGTTCTTC. Translation: CASSYRRGSGQFF.

V gene TRBV19 combines with J gene TRBJ1-4; 7 positions agree with TRBD1. J gave up 0 bases and V 5 bases, and 9 bases lay outside the gene matches. This CDR3 region has 17 residues. From germline, CDR1 is LNHDA and CDR2 SQIVND (reference sequence). The CDR3 coding sequence is TGTGCCAGTAGTTCCCCCGGACAGGTTACAACTAATGAAAAACTGTTTTTT. Amino acids: CASSSPGQVTTNEKLFF.

The rearrangement links TRBV15 to TRBJ2-1; 13 positions match TRBD2. Germline V gene data show CDR1 as LNHNV and CDR2 as YYDKDF (reference sequence). The ends lost 2 bases at V and 0 bases at J; junction bases unmatched: 7. The CDR3 totals 19 residues. The DNA for the CDR3 is TGTGCCACCAGCAGAAGACTAGCGGGAGGAATGAGCTCCTACAATGAGCAGTTCTTC. Protein product: CATSRRLAGGMSSYNEQFF. The complete variable domain, with remaining parts taken from reference TRBV15 and TRBJ2-1, reads DAMVIQNPRYQVTQFGKPVTLSCSQTLNHNVMYWYQQKSSQAPKLLFHYYDKDFNNEADTPDNFQSRRPNTSFCFLDIRSPGLGDTAMYLCATSRRLAGGMSSYNEQFFGPGTRLTVL.

This chain uses TRBV11-3 with TRBJ2-7, with 7 bases identical to TRBD2. The CDR3 length is 14 residues. V gave up 5 bases and J gave up 6 bases; unmatched junction bases: 10. Germline V gene sequence: CDR1 SGHNT, CDR2 YENEEA. CDR3 amino acids: CASSRPRAGSEQYF. As DNA, the CDR3 is TGTGCCAGCAGCCGACCAAGAGCGGGAAGCGAGCAGTACTTC.

CDR3 region: CASRRTGVGLGSNQPQHF. The CDR3 DNA is TGTGCCAGCAGGAGAACAGGTGTCGGCCTGGGGAGCAATCAGCCCCAGCATTTT. The chain has TRBV28 and TRBJ1-5; a possible D gene is TRBD1 (5 bases). V was trimmed by 6 bases and J by 1 base, leaving 22 bases between them. Germline values: CDR1 MDHEN, CDR2 SYDVKM. The CDR3 spans 18 residues.

The V and J genes are TRBV5-1 and TRBJ2-5, with TRBD2 matching 7 bases. CDR3 size: 15 residues. The germline V gene encodes CDR1 SGHRS and CDR2 YFSETQ. V shed 1 base and J 1 base; nucleotides not matched to a gene: 4. The CDR3 DNA is TGCGCCAGCAGCTTGTCGCTAGCGGTCCAAGAGACCCAGTACTTC. It is translated as CASSLSLAVQETQYF.

This chain connects TRBV5-1 to TRBJ2-7; possibly TRBD1 for D (6 bases). Germline V lookup: CDR1 SGHRS, CDR2 YFSETQ. V lost 2 bases to trimming and J lost 2 bases, with 8 bases between them. This CDR3 comprises 13 residues. The CDR3 DNA reads TGCGCCAGCAGCTTACAGGGACCCTACGAGCAGTACTTC. The encoded protein is CASSLQGPYEQYF.

J is TRBJ2-3 and V is TRBV20-1; D is unresolved. Germline CDR1 reads DFQATT; CDR2 reads SNEGSKA (reference sequence). This CDR3 has 11 residues. The V gene lost 0 bases and the J gene lost 5 bases, with 3 bases spanning the gap. CDR3 nucleotide sequence: TGCAGTGCTAGAGACGTAGATACGCAGTATTTT. Translation: CSARDVDTQYF.